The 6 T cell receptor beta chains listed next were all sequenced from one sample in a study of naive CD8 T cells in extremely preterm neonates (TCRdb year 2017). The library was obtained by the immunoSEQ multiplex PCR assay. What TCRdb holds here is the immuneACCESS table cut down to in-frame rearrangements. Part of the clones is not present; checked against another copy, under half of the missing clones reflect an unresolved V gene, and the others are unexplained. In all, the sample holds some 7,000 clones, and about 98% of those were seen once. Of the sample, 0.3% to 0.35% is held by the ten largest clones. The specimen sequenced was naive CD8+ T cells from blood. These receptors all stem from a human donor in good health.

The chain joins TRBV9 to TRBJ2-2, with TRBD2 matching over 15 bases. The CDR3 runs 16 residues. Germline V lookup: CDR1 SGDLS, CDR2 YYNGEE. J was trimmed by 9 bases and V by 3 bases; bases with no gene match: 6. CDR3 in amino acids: CASSAGTSGRSWELFF. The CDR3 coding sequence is TGTGCCAGCAGCGCAGGGACTAGCGGGAGGAGTTGGGAGCTGTTTTTT.

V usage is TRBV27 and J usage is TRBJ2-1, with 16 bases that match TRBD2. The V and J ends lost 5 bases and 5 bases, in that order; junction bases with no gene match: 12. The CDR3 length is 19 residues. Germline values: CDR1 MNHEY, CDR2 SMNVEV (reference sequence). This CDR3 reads CASSGTSGRVNIWDNEQFF. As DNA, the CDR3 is TGTGCCAGCAGTGGGACTAGCGGGAGGGTCAATATATGGGACAATGAGCAGTTCTTC.

CDR3 in DNA: TGTGCCAGCAGTTTTCCCGGGAGCACAGATACGCAGTATTTT. This gives the protein CASSFPGSTDTQYF. The chain combines TRBV28 with TRBJ2-3; D not certain. CDR3 length: 14 amino acids. The V end was cut by 3 bases, the J end by 0 bases, with 7 bases between. Per germline, CDR1 MDHEN and CDR2 SYDVKM.

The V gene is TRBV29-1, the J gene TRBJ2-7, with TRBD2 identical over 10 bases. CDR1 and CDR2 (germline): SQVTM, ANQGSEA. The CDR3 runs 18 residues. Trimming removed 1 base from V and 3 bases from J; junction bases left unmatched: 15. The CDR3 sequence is CSVEGEPSGSLPFYEQYF. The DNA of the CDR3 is TGCAGCGTTGAAGGGGAGCCTAGCGGGAGCCTACCTTTCTACGAGCAGTACTTC.

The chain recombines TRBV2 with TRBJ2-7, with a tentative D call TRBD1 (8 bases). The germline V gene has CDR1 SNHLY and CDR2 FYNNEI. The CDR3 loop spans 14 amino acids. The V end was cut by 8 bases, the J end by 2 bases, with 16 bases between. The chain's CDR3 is CASGAGQATYEQYF. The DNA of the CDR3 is TGTGCCAGCGGAGCGGGACAGGCCACCTACGAGCAGTACTTC.

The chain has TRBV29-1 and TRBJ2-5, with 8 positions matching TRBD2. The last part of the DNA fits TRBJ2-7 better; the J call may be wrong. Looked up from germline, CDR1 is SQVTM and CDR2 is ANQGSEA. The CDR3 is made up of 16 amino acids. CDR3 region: CSVQTGLAVRGYEQYF. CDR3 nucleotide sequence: TGCAGCGTCCAAACCGGACTAGCAGTAAGGGGCTACGAGCAGTACTTC.